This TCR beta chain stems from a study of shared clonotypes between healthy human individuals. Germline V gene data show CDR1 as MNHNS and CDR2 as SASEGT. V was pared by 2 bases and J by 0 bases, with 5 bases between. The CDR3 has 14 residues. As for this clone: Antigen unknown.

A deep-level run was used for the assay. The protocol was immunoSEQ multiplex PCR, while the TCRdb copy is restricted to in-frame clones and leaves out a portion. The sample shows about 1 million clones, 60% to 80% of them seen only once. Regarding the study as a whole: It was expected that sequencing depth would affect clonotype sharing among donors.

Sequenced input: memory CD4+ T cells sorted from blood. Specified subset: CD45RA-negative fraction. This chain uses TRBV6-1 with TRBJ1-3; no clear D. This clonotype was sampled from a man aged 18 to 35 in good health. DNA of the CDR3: TGTGCCAGCAGTGAAATGCGCTCTGGAAACACCATATATTTT. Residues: CASSEMRSGNTIYF.